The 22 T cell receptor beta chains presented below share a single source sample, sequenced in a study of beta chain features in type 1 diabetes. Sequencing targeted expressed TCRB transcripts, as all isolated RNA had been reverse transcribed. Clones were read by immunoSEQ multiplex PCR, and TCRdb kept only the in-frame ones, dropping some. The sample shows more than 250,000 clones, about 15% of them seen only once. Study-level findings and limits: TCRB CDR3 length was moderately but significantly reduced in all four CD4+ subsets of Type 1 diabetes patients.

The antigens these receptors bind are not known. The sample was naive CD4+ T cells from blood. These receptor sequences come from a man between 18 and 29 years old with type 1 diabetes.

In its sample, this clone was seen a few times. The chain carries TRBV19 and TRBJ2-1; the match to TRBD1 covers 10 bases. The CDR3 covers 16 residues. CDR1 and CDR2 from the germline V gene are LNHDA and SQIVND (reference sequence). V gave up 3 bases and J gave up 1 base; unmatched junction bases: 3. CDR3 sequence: CASSIPGQGSYNEQFF. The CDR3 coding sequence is TGTGCCAGTAGTATCCCGGGACAGGGGTCCTACAATGAGCAGTTCTTC. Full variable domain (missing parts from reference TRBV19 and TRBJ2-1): DGGITQSPKYLFRKEGQNVTLSCEQNLNHDAMYWYRQDPGQGLRLIYYSQIVNDFQKGDIAEGYSVSREKKESFPLTVTSAQKNPTAFYLCASSIPGQGSYNEQFFGPGTRLTVL.

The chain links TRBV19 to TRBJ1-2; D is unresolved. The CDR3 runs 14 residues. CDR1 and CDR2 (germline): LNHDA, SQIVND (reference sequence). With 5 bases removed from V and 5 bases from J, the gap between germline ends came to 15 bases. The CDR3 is CASSLGQASYGYTF. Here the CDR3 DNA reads TGTGCCAGTAGTCTTGGTCAGGCGTCGTATGGCTACACCTTC.

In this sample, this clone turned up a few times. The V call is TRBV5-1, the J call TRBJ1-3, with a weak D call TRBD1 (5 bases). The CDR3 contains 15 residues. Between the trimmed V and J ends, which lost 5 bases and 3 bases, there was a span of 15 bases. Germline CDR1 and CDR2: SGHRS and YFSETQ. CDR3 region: CASRLDTGLGNTIYF. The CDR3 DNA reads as TGCGCCAGCAGATTAGACACGGGACTTGGAAACACCATATATTTT.

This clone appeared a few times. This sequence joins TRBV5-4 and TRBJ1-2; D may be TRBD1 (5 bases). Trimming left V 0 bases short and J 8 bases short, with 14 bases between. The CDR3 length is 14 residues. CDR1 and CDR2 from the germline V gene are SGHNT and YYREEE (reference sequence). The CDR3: CASSLEAGRGGYTF. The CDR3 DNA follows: TGTGCCAGCAGCTTGGAGGCGGGGAGGGGAGGCTACACCTTC.

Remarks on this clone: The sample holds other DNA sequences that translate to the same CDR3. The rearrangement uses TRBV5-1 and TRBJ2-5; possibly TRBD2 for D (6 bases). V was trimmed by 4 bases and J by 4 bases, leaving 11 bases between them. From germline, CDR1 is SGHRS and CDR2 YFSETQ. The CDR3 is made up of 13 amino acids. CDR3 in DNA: TGCGCCAGCAGCCCTGGGACTGGAGAGACCCAGTACTTC. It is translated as CASSPGTGETQYF.

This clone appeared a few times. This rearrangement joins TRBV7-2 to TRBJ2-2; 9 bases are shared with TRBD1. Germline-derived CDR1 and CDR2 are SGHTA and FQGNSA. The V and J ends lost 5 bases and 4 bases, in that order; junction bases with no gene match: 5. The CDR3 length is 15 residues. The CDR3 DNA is TGTGCCAGCAGCCAGACAGGGGGAGGCACCGGGGAGCTGTTTTTT. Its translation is CASSQTGGGTGELFF.

This CDR3 is CASSFLAGQETQYF. The CDR3 DNA reads TGCGCCAGCAGCTTCCTAGCGGGGCAAGAGACCCAGTACTTC. This chain joins TRBV5-1 and TRBJ2-5; 9 bases are a match to TRBD2. The CDR3 is made up of 14 amino acids. The trim removed 2 bases at V and 2 bases at J, leaving 1 base unmatched. Germline assignment: CDR1 SGHRS and CDR2 YFSETQ.

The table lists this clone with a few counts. CDR3 DNA sequence: TGTGCCAGCAGCTTAGGCAATGGACAGGGGGCAAATGAGCAGTTCTTC. Its translation: CASSLGNGQGANEQFF. The genes are TRBV11-2 and TRBJ2-1; 11 bases fit TRBD1. Germline V CDR1 and CDR2: SGHAT, FQNNGV. V shed 1 base, J shed 7 bases, and the junction held 6 bases outside the gene matches. This CDR3 region has 16 residues.

In DNA form, the CDR3 reads TGTGCCAGCAGCTTGAAAAGCGGGGGTAGTCTCTTGTATGAGCAGTTCTTC. Translated, it gives CASSLKSGGSLLYEQFF. This chain uses TRBV5-4 with TRBJ2-1; the match to TRBD2 covers 8 bases. The V and J ends lost 1 base and 8 bases, in that order; junction bases with no gene match: 14. Germline assignment: CDR1 SGHNT and CDR2 YYREEE (reference sequence). The CDR3 covers 17 residues.

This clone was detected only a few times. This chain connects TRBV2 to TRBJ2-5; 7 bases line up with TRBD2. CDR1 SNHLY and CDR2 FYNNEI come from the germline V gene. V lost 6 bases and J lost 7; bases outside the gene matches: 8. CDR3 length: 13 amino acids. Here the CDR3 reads CASRGGTLRTQYF. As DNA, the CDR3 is TGTGCCAGCAGGGGGGGGACTCTTCGGACCCAGTACTTC.

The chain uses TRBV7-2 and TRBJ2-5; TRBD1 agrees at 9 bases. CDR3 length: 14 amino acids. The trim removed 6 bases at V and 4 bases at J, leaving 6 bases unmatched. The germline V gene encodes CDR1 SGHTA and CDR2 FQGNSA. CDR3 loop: CASRRTGGLETQYF. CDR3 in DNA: TGTGCCAGCAGACGTACAGGGGGCCTAGAGACCCAGTACTTC.

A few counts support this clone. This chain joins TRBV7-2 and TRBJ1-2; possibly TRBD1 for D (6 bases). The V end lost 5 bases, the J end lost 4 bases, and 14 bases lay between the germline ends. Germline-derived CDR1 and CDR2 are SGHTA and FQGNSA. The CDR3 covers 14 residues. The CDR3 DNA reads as TGTGCCAGCAGCAACACCGGGACAAGCTATGGCTACACCTTC. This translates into CASSNTGTSYGYTF.

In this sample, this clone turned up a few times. CDR3 region: CATSPLGENYGYTF. For the CDR3, the DNA is TGTGCCACATCGCCCCTTGGAGAAAACTATGGCTACACCTTC. The rearrangement uses TRBV19 and TRBJ1-2, with unresolved D. V was shortened by 10 bases and J by 2 bases, with 17 bases between the two germline ends. The CDR3 sequence is 14 residues long. Germline CDR1 LNHDA, CDR2 SQIVND (reference sequence).

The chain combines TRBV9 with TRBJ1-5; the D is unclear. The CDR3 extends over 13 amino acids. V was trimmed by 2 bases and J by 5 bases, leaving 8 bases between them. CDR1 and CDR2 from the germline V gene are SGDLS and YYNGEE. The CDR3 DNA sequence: TGTGCCAGCAGCGTTGGCCTCTATCAGCCCCAGCATTTT. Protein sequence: CASSVGLYQPQHF.

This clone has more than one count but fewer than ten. In DNA, the CDR3 is TGTGCCAGCAGCTTACTTAGCGGAACGGAGACCCAGTACTTC. Protein sequence: CASSLLSGTETQYF. The V and J genes are TRBV7-8 and TRBJ2-5, with TRBD2 as a possible D gene (6 bases). CDR1 is SGHVS and CDR2 is FQNEAQ in the germline V gene. There are 14 residues in the CDR3. Trimming took 2 bases from V and 5 from J, leaving 12 bases between them.

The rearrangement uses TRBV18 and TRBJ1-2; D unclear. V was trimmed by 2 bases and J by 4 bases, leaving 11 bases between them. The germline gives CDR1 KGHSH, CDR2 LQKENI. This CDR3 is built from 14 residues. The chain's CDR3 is CASSPGRVSYGYTF. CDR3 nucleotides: TGTGCCAGCTCACCAGGGCGGGTTTCCTATGGCTACACCTTC.

The CDR3 sequence is CASSRAGTPYNEQFF. CDR3 nucleotide sequence: TGTGCCAGCAGCCGGGCTGGGACACCATACAATGAGCAGTTCTTC. This chain joins TRBV11-2 and TRBJ2-1; possibly TRBD1 for D (6 bases). The CDR3 loop spans 15 amino acids. Germline V gene data show CDR1 as SGHAT and CDR2 as FQNNGV. Trimming stripped 5 bases from V and 4 bases from J, with 15 bases between.

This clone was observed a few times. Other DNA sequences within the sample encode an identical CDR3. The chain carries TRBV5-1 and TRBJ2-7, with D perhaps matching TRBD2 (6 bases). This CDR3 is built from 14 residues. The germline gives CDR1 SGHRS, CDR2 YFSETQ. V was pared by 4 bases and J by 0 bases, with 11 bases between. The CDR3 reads CASSLAGSSYEQYF. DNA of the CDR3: TGCGCCAGCAGCCTGGCGGGGAGCTCCTACGAGCAGTACTTC.

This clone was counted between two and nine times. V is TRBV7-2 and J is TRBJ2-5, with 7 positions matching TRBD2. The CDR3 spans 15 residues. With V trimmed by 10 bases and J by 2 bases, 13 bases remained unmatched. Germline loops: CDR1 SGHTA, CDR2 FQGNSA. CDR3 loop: CATTIFSGPQETQYF. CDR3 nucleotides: TGTGCCACCACGATTTTTAGCGGGCCTCAAGAGACCCAGTACTTC.

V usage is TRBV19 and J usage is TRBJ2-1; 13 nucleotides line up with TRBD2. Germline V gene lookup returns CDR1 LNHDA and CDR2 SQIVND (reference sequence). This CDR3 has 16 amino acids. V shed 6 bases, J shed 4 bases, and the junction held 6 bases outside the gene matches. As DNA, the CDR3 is TGTGCCAGTAGAGGACTAGCGGGGGACCCATACAATGAGCAGTTCTTC. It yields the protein CASRGLAGDPYNEQFF.

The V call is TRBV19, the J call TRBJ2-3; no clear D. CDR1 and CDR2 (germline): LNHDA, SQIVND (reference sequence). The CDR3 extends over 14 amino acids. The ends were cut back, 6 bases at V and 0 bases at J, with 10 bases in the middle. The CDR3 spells CASSRQRSTDTQYF. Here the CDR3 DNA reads TGTGCCAGTAGCCGACAACGGAGCACAGATACGCAGTATTTT.

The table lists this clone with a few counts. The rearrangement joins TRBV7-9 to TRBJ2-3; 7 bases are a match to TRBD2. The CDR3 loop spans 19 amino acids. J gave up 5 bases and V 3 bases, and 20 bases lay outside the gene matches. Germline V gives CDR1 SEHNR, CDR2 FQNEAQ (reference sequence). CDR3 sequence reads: CASSFETRLARPYGDTQYF. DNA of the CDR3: TGTGCCAGCAGCTTCGAGACAAGACTAGCCCGGCCGTATGGAGATACGCAGTATTTT.